These T cell receptor beta chains were read from a single sample in a study of cytomegalovirus exposure and HLA in healthy donors. Measured with immunoSEQ multiplex PCR; TCRdb has only the in-frame clones, and not every one. The sample holds about 280,000 clones, 80% to 90% seen once. What was sequenced was PBMCs. These receptor sequences come from a woman aged 18-35 years in good health and CMV-seronegative. Both conserved end residues are part of each CDR3. A D gene is named only where the DNA matches it firmly. Clone sizes are given selectively: once, few, many, or a class where the clone is expanded.

j_call v_call clone_size d_call cdr3_aa cdr3_nt
TRBJ2-3 TRBV6-6 NA NA CASSPGTHTQYF TGTGCCAGCAGCCCTGGGACTCATACGCAGTATTTT
TRBJ2-7 TRBV5-8 NA TRBD2 CASRSRGSYEQYF TGTGCCAGCAGGTCGCGGGGGAGCTACGAGCAGTACTTC
TRBJ1-1 TRBV9 NA NA CASSTLQGGVNTEAFF TGTGCCAGCAGTACACTCCAGGGAGGTGTGAACACTGAAGCTTTCTTT
TRBJ2-3 TRBV19 NA NA CASSIGPGVGYTDTQYF TGTGCCAGTAGTATAGGACCAGGGGTCGGATACACAGATACGCAGTATTTT
TRBJ2-7 TRBV6-1 NA TRBD1 CASSRDRGTYEQYF TGTGCCAGCAGCCGGGACAGGGGAACCTACGAGCAGTACTTC
TRBJ2-7 TRBV30 NA NA CAWGGQVLGEQYF TGTGCCTGGGGGGGCCAGGTCCTTGGCGAGCAGTACTTC
TRBJ2-2 TRBV5-6 NA NA CASAPSPGTGELFF TGTGCCAGCGCCCCCTCACCGGGTACCGGGGAGCTGTTTTTT
TRBJ2-3 TRBV7-2 NA NA CASSSLSVNTQYF TGTGCCAGCAGCTCCCTCTCGGTCAATACGCAGTATTTT
TRBJ2-3 TRBV6-5 NA NA CASSEYPGTQYF TGTGCCAGCAGTGAATACCCCGGTACGCAGTATTTT
TRBJ2-7 TRBV27 NA NA CASSLDPQGTYEQYF TGTGCCAGCAGTTTAGATCCCCAGGGAACTTACGAGCAGTACTTC
TRBJ2-1 TRBV5-1 NA NA CASSLRGDQFNEQFF TGCGCCAGCAGCTTACGGGGTGACCAGTTCAATGAGCAGTTCTTC
TRBJ1-4 TRBV11-2 NA TRBD1 CASSSHRGQNEKLFF TGTGCCAGCAGCTCCCACAGGGGGCAAAATGAAAAACTGTTTTTT
TRBJ2-7 TRBV6-5 NA TRBD1 CASSTPGQARYEQYF TGTGCCAGCAGTACCCCGGGACAGGCACGCTACGAGCAGTACTTC
TRBJ2-1 TRBV4-1 NA TRBD2 CASSQPGLAGGPYNEQFF TGCGCCAGCAGCCAACCTGGACTAGCGGGGGGGCCCTACAATGAGCAGTTCTTC
TRBJ2-7 TRBV13 NA NA CASSPGTLGEQYF TGTGCCAGCAGCCCGGGGACTCTCGGGGAGCAGTACTTC
TRBJ2-5 TRBV5-8 once NA CASSWDTDQETQYF TGTGCCAGCAGCTGGGACACGGACCAAGAGACCCAGTACTTC
TRBJ1-1 TRBV27 NA NA CASSLSSGMNTEAFF TGTGCCAGCAGTTTATCATCAGGGATGAACACTGAAGCTTTCTTT
TRBJ2-7 TRBV5-1 NA TRBD2 CASAPGRGGGYEQYF TGCGCCAGCGCTCCGGGCCGGGGGGGCGGGTACGAGCAGTACTTC
TRBJ1-4 TRBV7-9 NA NA CASSLYTPRVFGRGEKLFF TGTGCCAGCAGCCTATACACCCCCCGGGTCTTCGGGAGGGGTGAAAAACTGTTTTTT
TRBJ2-3 TRBV5-1 NA TRBD2 CASSQERGGTDTQYF TGCGCCAGCAGCCAGGAGCGGGGGGGCACAGATACGCAGTATTTT
TRBJ2-3 TRBV5-8 NA TRBD2 CASSLGTSGGDTQYF TGTGCCAGCAGCTTGGGTACTAGCGGGGGAGATACGCAGTATTTT
TRBJ1-2 TRBV6-1 NA NA CASSDRTPTNYGYTF TGCGCCAGCAGTGACAGGACACCGACTAACTATGGCTACACCTTC
TRBJ2-7 TRBV2 NA TRBD1 CASSDPGTGIYEQYF TGTGCCAGCAGTGACCCCGGGACAGGGATTTACGAGCAGTACTTC
TRBJ2-5 TRBV5-6 NA NA CASSLTGETQYF TGTGCCAGCAGTCTTACGGGGGAGACCCAGTACTTC
TRBJ2-7 TRBV5-1 NA NA CASSLSGDYEQYF TGCGCCAGCAGCTTGTCCGGGGATTACGAGCAGTACTTC
TRBJ1-4 TRBV27 NA NA CAGNPRFPGNEKLFF TGTGCCGGCAATCCCCGATTCCCCGGTAATGAAAAACTGTTTTTT
TRBJ2-7 TRBV9 NA TRBD1 CASSADLQGTDEQYF TGTGCCAGCAGCGCCGACCTACAGGGGACGGACGAGCAGTACTTC
TRBJ1-2 TRBV11-2 NA TRBD1 CASSFSGGYGYTF TGTGCCAGCAGCTTTTCAGGGGGCTATGGCTACACCTTC
TRBJ1-2 TRBV5-8 NA NA CASSLWPGPVNYGYTF TGTGCCAGCAGCTTGTGGCCAGGGCCGGTTAACTATGGCTACACCTTC
TRBJ1-2 TRBV30 NA NA CAWSDPGPANYGYTF TGTGCCTGGAGTGACCCAGGGCCAGCTAACTATGGCTACACCTTC
TRBJ2-4 TRBV7-9 NA TRBD1 CASRNVRGPIGAKNIQYF TGTGCCAGCCGGAATGTGAGGGGGCCGATTGGGGCCAAAAACATTCAGTACTTC
TRBJ2-3 TRBV7-8 NA TRBD2 CASSPRPGLAGGTDTQYF TGTGCCAGCAGCCCACGTCCGGGACTAGCGGGGGGGACAGATACGCAGTATTTT
TRBJ1-5 TRBV2 NA NA CASSENRAVQPQHF TGTGCCAGCAGTGAAAACAGGGCGGTTCAGCCCCAGCATTTT
TRBJ2-7 TRBV5-6 NA NA CASSGLAGAGVEQYF TGTGCCAGCAGCGGGCTGGCGGGGGCCGGGGTCGAGCAGTACTTC
TRBJ2-1 TRBV13 NA NA CASSPTTGGGNEQFF TGTGCCAGCAGCCCCACCACAGGGGGGGGGAATGAGCAGTTCTTC
TRBJ2-1 TRBV11-3 NA TRBD2 CASSLGGGSYNEQFF TGTGCCAGCAGCTTAGGCGGGGGGTCGTACAATGAGCAGTTCTTC
TRBJ2-3 TRBV9 NA TRBD1 CASSTEGTGGSTDTQYF TGTGCCAGCAGCACGGAAGGGACAGGGGGAAGCACAGATACGCAGTATTTT
TRBJ2-2 TRBV5-1 NA NA CASSTGNTGELFF TGCGCCAGCAGCACAGGGAACACCGGGGAGCTGTTTTTT
TRBJ2-5 TRBV5-1 NA TRBD2 CASSPTSGGPRGETQYF TGCGCCAGCAGCCCGACTAGCGGGGGGCCGCGAGGAGAGACCCAGTACTTC
TRBJ1-1 TRBV2 NA TRBD1 CASSRQGMNTEAFF TGTGCCAGCAGTCGACAGGGAATGAACACTGAAGCTTTCTTT
TRBJ2-3 TRBV7-6 NA NA CASSKQDRDTQYF TGTGCCAGCAGCAAGCAAGACAGGGATACGCAGTATTTT
TRBJ1-5 TRBV29-1 NA NA CSVGGIDQPQHF TGCAGCGTGGGGGGGATCGATCAGCCCCAGCATTTT
TRBJ2-1 TRBV4-1 NA TRBD2 CASSQASGGYNEQFF TGCGCCAGCAGCCAAGCGAGCGGGGGTTACAATGAGCAGTTCTTC
TRBJ1-2 TRBV10-3 NA NA CAGGGANYGYTF TGTGCCGGGGGAGGGGCTAACTATGGCTACACCTTC
TRBJ2-1 TRBV7-3 NA TRBD2 CASSLRGGGYNEQFF TGTGCCAGCAGCTTAAGGGGCGGGGGCTACAATGAGCAGTTCTTC
TRBJ2-3 TRBV18 NA TRBD1 CASVAQGDTQYF TGTGCCAGTGTCGCACAGGGGGATACGCAGTATTTT
TRBJ1-2 TRBV27 NA NA CASSGDRANYGYTF TGTGCCAGCAGTGGAGATCGTGCTAACTATGGCTACACCTTC
TRBJ1-2 TRBV6-5 NA NA CASSYLAGVKDGYTF TGTGCCAGCAGTTACCTGGCAGGGGTAAAGGATGGCTACACCTTC
TRBJ1-1 TRBV2 NA NA CASSERMRIAFF TGTGCCAGCAGTGAGCGGATGAGGATTGCTTTCTTT
TRBJ2-3 TRBV29-1 NA TRBD1 CSVDPTGAGDTQYF TGCAGCGTGGACCCGACAGGGGCGGGAGATACGCAGTATTTT
TRBJ2-7 TRBV13 once NA CASSLGQKLEQYF TGTGCCAGCAGCTTAGGGCAGAAGTTAGAGCAGTACTTC
TRBJ1-1 TRBV27 NA NA CASSLSSGMNTEAFF TGTGCCAGCAGTTTATCATCAGGTATGAACACTGAAGCTTTCTTT
TRBJ1-5 TRBV9 NA TRBD1 CASSVGTGEGQPQHF TGTGCCAGCAGCGTAGGAACAGGGGAAGGTCAGCCCCAGCATTTT
TRBJ1-6 TRBV2 NA TRBD1 CASSLQGAQAPLHF TGTGCCAGCAGTTTGCAGGGGGCGCAGGCCCCCCTCCACTTT
TRBJ2-1 TRBV7-9 NA TRBD1 CASSLEGQGVNNEQFF TGTGCCAGCAGCTTAGAGGGGCAGGGGGTAAACAATGAGCAGTTCTTC
TRBJ1-1 TRBV5-6 NA NA CASSLGYSRSEAFF TGTGCCAGCAGCTTGGGATATTCGAGAAGCGAAGCTTTCTTT
TRBJ2-7 TRBV25-1 NA NA CASRADREQYF TGTGCCAGCAGAGCCGACAGAGAGCAGTACTTC
TRBJ2-5 TRBV11-1 NA NA CASSPRVWETQYF TGTGCCAGCAGCCCGCGGGTGTGGGAGACCCAGTACTTC
TRBJ1-5 TRBV18 NA NA CASSPPGRGNQPQHF TGTGCCAGCTCCCCCCCGGGAAGAGGCAATCAGCCCCAGCATTTT
TRBJ2-1 TRBV6-5 NA TRBD2 CASSYIAGGQDEQFF TGTGCCAGCAGTTACATTGCGGGGGGCCAGGATGAGCAGTTCTTC